The entry below gives a single T cell receptor (beta chain) sequence along with its context. Its antigen remains unidentified. The entry originates in a study of T cells in Graves' hyperthyroidism and ophthalmopathy. General study findings and limits: The model forecast ophthalmopathy, anticipating it by a median roughly 6.3 months before onset. Separation of ophthalmopathy from stable hyperthyroidism was achieved by a 13 V-J model.

No progression to ophthalmopathy during 18 months of follow-up defined stable disease. Exclusions: uncontrolled infection, other autoimmune disease, pregnancy, lactation. Trimming at V came to 3 bases and at J to 6 bases, leaving 10 bases not matched to a gene. This CDR3 spans 16 amino acids. CDR1 is MNHNS and CDR2 is SASEGT in the germline V gene. The source material, RNA transcripts, was used to amplify TCR beta CDR3 regions. A set of HTBI primers served as the primers for a first-round RT-PCR of the TCR CDR3. TCRdb re-called the multiplex PCR reads with MiXCR, one entry per CDR3 protein. The data show approximately 520,000 distinct CDR3 sequences, around 20% seen once.

Sequences were obtained from blood. The receptor was derived from a man between 18 and 29 years old with Graves' hyperthyroidism. This sequence joins TRBV6-1 and TRBJ2-5, with TRBD1 identical over 10 bases. The CDR3 coding sequence is TGTGCCAGCAGTGACGGGACAGGGGCGACGGGTCAGACCCAGTACTTC. This encodes CASSDGTGATGQTQYF.